What follows are 3 T cell receptor beta chains derived from one specimen sequenced in a study of blood T cell repertoires in COVID-19. Measured with immunoSEQ multiplex PCR; TCRdb has only the in-frame clones, and not every one. Of 100,000 to 150,000 clones listed, roughly 80% are singletons. The source material was peripheral blood. These receptors were taken from a woman aged 30 to 39 who had recovered from COVID-19.

The chain joins TRBV18 to TRBJ1-2; 9 bases fit TRBD1. CDR1 and CDR2 (germline): KGHSH, LQKENI. The CDR3 is made up of 16 amino acids. V was clipped by 3 bases and J by 4 bases; unmatched bases: 9. CDR3 amino acids: CASSPPGTGFFYGYTF. The CDR3, as DNA: TGTGCCAGCTCACCTCCCGGGACAGGGTTCTTCTATGGCTACACCTTC.

This chain uses TRBV14 with TRBJ1-2, with a tentative D call TRBD1 (6 bases). Germline lookup yields CDR1 SGHDN and CDR2 FVKESK. The CDR3 sequence is 15 residues long. Between the trimmed V and J ends, which lost 0 bases and 4 bases, there was a span of 12 bases. In nucleotides, the CDR3 is TGTGCCAGCAGCCAAGAGCAGGGGAAAGGCTATGGCTACACCTTC. Its translation: CASSQEQGKGYGYTF.

The chain uses TRBV4-1 and TRBJ2-1; TRBD1 matches 8 bases. Germline assignment: CDR1 MGHRA and CDR2 YSYEKL. This CDR3 comprises 16 residues. The J segment lost 4 bases and the V segment lost 2 bases, leaving 7 bases of the junction unmatched. In nucleotides, the CDR3 is TGCGCCAGCAGCCAAAGTCTCCGGACAGGGTACAATGAGCAGTTCTTC. It is translated as CASSQSLRTGYNEQFF.